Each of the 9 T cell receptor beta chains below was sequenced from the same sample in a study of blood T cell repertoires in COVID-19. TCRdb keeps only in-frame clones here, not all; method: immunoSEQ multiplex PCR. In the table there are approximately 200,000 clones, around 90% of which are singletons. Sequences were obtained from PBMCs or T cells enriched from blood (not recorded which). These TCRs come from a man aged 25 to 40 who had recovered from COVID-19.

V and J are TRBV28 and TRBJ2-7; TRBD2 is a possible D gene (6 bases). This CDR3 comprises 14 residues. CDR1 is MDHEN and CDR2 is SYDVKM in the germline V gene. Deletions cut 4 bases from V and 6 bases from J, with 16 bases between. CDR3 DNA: TGTGCCAGCAGTTGGGGAGTCGGGCGGGGCGAGCAGTACTTC. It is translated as CASSWGVGRGEQYF.

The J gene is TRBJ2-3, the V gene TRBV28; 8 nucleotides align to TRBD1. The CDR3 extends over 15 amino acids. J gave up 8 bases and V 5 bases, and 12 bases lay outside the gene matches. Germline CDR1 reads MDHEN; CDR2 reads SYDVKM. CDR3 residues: CASSPGQGFSSTQYF. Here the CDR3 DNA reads TGTGCCAGCAGTCCAGGACAGGGCTTTAGTAGTACGCAGTATTTT.

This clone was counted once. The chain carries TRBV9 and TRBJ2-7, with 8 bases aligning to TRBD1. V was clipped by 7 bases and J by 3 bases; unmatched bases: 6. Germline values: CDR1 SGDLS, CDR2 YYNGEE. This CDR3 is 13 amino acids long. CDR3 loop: CASPGQVIYEQYF. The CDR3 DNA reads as TGTGCCAGCCCGGGACAGGTGATCTACGAGCAGTACTTC.

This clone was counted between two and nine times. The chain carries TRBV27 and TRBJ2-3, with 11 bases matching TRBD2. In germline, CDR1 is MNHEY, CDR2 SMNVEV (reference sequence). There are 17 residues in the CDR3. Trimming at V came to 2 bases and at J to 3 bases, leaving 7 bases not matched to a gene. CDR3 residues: CASSLQASGRITDTQYF. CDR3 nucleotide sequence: TGTGCCAGCAGTTTACAGGCTAGCGGGAGGATAACAGATACGCAGTATTTT.

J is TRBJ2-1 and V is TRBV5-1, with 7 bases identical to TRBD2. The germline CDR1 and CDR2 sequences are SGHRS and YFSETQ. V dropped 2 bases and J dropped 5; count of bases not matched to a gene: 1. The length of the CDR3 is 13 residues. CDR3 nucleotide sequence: TGCGCCAGCAGCTTACTAGCGAACAATGAGCAGTTCTTC. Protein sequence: CASSLLANNEQFF.

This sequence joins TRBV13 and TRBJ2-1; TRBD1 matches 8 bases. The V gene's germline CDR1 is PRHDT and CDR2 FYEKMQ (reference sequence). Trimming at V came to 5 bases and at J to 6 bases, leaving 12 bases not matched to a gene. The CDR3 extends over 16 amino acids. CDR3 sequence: CASSTRDRGRSNEQFF. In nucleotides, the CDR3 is TGTGCCAGCAGCACCCGCGACAGGGGAAGGAGCAATGAGCAGTTCTTC.

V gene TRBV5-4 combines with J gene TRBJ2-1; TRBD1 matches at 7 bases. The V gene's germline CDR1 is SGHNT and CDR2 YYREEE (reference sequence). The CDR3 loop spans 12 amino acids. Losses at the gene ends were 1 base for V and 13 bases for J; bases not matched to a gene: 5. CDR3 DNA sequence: TGTGCCAGCAGCTTGAATGAGGGGGCCCAGTTCTTC. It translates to CASSLNEGAQFF.

The CDR3: CSVGPTANYGYTF. CDR3 coding DNA: TGCAGCGTTGGCCCCACAGCAAACTATGGCTACACCTTC. The chain carries TRBV29-1 and TRBJ1-2; D remains unclear. The V gene's germline CDR1 is SQVTM and CDR2 ANQGSEA. There are 13 residues in the CDR3. The germline V and J ends were trimmed by 4 bases and 2 bases, with 11 bases remaining between them.

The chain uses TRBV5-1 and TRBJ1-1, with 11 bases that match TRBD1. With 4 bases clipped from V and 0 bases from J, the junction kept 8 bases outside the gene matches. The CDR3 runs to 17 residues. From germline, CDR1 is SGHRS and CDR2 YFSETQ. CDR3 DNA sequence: TGCGCCAGCAGCCCCGGACAGGGGGCAGGAGTGAACACTGAAGCTTTCTTT. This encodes CASSPGQGAGVNTEAFF.